Given below is one TCR beta chain in context. The data stem from a study of control samples from healthy donors and cancer patients. Germline assignment: CDR1 KGHDR and CDR2 SFDVKD. The CDR3 covers 11 residues. V lost 1 base and J 6 bases, leaving 3 bases between the germline ends. Clones were read by immunoSEQ multiplex PCR, and TCRdb kept only the in-frame ones, dropping some. The sample comprises 150,000 to 180,000 clones, roughly 94% of which are singletons, and around 5.4% rests with the top ten. The sequence was obtained from a man aged 35-49 years in good health. The sequenced sample consisted of blood. The chain joins TRBV24-1 to TRBJ2-7; no clear D gene. The CDR3, as DNA: TGTGCCACCAGTGATTTAACCGAGCAGTACTTC. It codes for CATSDLTEQYF.